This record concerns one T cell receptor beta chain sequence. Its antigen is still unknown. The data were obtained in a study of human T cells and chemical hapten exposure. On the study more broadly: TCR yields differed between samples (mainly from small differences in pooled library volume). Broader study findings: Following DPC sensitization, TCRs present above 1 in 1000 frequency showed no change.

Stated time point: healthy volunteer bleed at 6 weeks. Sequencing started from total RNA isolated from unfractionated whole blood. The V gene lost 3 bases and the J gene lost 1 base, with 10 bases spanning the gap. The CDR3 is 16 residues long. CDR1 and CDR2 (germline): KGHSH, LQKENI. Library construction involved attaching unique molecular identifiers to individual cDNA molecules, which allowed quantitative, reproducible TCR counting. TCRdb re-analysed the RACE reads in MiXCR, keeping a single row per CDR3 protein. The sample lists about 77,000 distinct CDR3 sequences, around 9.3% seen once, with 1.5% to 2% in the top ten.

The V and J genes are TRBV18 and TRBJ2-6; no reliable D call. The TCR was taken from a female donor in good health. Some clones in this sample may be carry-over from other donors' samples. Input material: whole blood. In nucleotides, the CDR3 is TGTGCCAGCTCACCGGTTAGAGGTTCTGGGGCCAACGTCCTGACTTTC. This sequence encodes CASSPVRGSGANVLTF. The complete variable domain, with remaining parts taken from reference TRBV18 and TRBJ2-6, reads NAGVMQNPRHLVRRRGQEARLRCSPMKGHSHVYWYRQLPEEGLKFMVYLQKENIIDESGMPKERFSAEFPKEGPSILRIQQVVRGDSAAYFCASSPVRGSGANVLTFGAGSRLTVL.